This T cell receptor beta chain was identified in a study of shared clonotypes between healthy human individuals. Study-wide background: Per-donor plates numbered three CD4 naive, three CD4 memory, two CD8 naive and one CD8 memory.

TCRdb keeps only in-frame clones here, not all; method: immunoSEQ multiplex PCR. The sample gives 2,500,000 or so clones, around 94% of which show up once; 0.11% to 0.15% is in the top ten. The V and J ends lost 3 bases and 7 bases respectively, with 18 bases between them. Germline V lookup: CDR1 GTSNPN, CDR2 SVGIG (reference sequence). The CDR3 covers 15 residues. This receptor was identified in a man in his late teens or twenties in good health. Sequencing was performed on naive CD4+ T cells sorted from blood. The subset here: CD45RA+ positively selected. The rearrangement links TRBV30 to TRBJ1-4; no reliable D call. In nucleotides, the CDR3 is TGTGCCTGGAGGCCGAATAGGTACCCGGGTGAAAAACTGTTTTTT. Translation: CAWRPNRYPGEKLFF.